Below are 27 T cell receptor beta chains sequenced from a single sample in a study of CD8 T cells in ankylosing spondylitis. TCRdb reprocessed the 5' RACE reads via MiXCR and lists one record per CDR3 protein. The table has 250,000 or so distinct CDR3 sequences, about 24% seen once. Sequenced input: blood, either unsorted or a sorted T cell fraction (not recorded which). The source of these receptors is a male donor with ankylosing spondylitis or in good health (not recorded which).

This clonotype occurred many times. The chain employs TRBV6-2 or TRBV6-3 and TRBJ1-3, with D unclear. The CDR3 covers 16 residues. The germline V and J ends were trimmed by 6 bases and 1 base, with 16 bases remaining between them. CDR1 and CDR2 from the germline V gene are MNHEY and SVGEGT. CDR3 residues: CASRDAARVSGNTIYF. In nucleotides, the CDR3 is TGTGCCAGCAGAGACGCGGCCCGCGTGTCTGGAAACACCATATATTTT.

This clonotype turned up a few times. As DNA, the CDR3 is TGTGCCAGCAGATTAAGACAGAACACTGAAGCTTTCTTT. Translated: CASRLRQNTEAFF. The chain recombines TRBV7-6 with TRBJ1-1; D unclear. Germline CDR1 is SGHVS and CDR2 is FNYEAQ. This CDR3 has 13 residues. V lost 6 bases, J lost 1 base, and 9 bases lay in between.

This clonotype was counted only a few times. The chain joins TRBV24-1 to TRBJ2-5; D unresolved. CDR1 KGHDR and CDR2 SFDVKD come from the germline V gene. There are 17 residues in the CDR3. Trimming stripped 4 bases from V and 1 base from J, with 18 bases between. The CDR3 spells CATSDREHRQFQETQYF. The CDR3 coding sequence is TGTGCCACCAGTGACCGTGAACACCGACAATTCCAAGAGACCCAGTACTTC.

The table lists this clonotype with a few counts. V gene TRBV29-1 combines with J gene TRBJ1-2; D possibly corresponds to TRBD1 (5 bases). The CDR3 covers 12 residues. Trimming pared 3 bases from V and 9 bases from J, leaving 14 bases between. The germline V gene encodes CDR1 SQVTM and CDR2 ANQGSEA. The CDR3 DNA reads TGCAGCGTTGACGAACGGGGGGGTAGCTACACCTTC. Its translation is CSVDERGGSYTF.

The V call is TRBV10-3, the J call TRBJ2-7, with 11 nucleotides matching TRBD1. CDR1 is ENHRY and CDR2 is SYGVKD in the germline V gene. The J segment lost 4 bases and the V segment lost 0 bases, leaving 2 bases of the junction unmatched. There are 15 residues in the CDR3. The CDR3 reads CAISESGQGAYEQYF. DNA of the CDR3: TGTGCCATCAGTGAGTCTGGACAGGGGGCTTACGAGCAGTACTTC.

In its sample, this clonotype was seen many times. The chain joins TRBV5-1 to TRBJ2-3; tentative D call: TRBD1 (6 bases). There are 14 residues in the CDR3. Per germline, CDR1 SGHRS and CDR2 YFSETQ. V lost 1 base to trimming and J lost 1 base, with 7 bases between them. As DNA, the CDR3 is TGCGCCAGCAGCTTGAGGACAGGCACAGATACGCAGTATTTT. This encodes CASSLRTGTDTQYF.

Ten or more counts support this clonotype. The gene calls are TRBV29-1 and TRBJ2-7, with no clear D. Per the germline V gene, CDR1 is SQVTM and CDR2 is ANQGSEA. The V end lost 6 bases, the J end lost 0 bases, and 12 bases lay between the germline ends. The CDR3 is 13 residues long. The CDR3 region has the DNA TGCAGCGTGACGCCATGGAGCTCCTACGAGCAGTACTTC. Residues: CSVTPWSSYEQYF.

This clonotype was counted at least ten times. The chain uses TRBV20-1 and TRBJ2-7, with D possibly being TRBD2 (5 bases). The CDR3 extends over 15 amino acids. The germline CDR1 and CDR2 sequences are DFQATT and SNEGSKA (reference sequence). Trimming shortened V by 0 bases and J by 5 bases, and 17 bases separated the two germline ends. The chain's CDR3 is CSARDARESGDEQYF. CDR3 bases: TGCAGTGCTAGAGATGCCCGGGAATCGGGCGACGAGCAGTACTTC.

V usage is TRBV5-6 and J usage is TRBJ2-7; D unclear. The CDR3 runs 14 residues. V lost 0 bases, J lost 0 bases, and 7 bases lay in between. In germline, CDR1 is SGHDT, CDR2 YYEEEE. CDR3 amino acids: CASSLGYSSYEQYF. The CDR3 DNA sequence: TGTGCCAGCAGCTTGGGCTACAGCTCCTACGAGCAGTACTTC. The full variable domain, its missing parts supplied by reference TRBV5-6 and TRBJ2-7, is DAGVTQSPTHLIKTRGQQVTLRCSPKSGHDTVSWYQQALGQGPQFIFQYYEEEERQRGNFPDRFSGHQFPNYSSELNVNALLLGDSALYLCASSLGYSSYEQYFGPGTRLTVT.

This clonotype was counted a few times. The chain recombines TRBV23-1 with TRBJ2-3; D might be TRBD1 (5 bases). TRBV23-1 has ORF status, its function being uncertain. The germline V and J ends were trimmed by 5 bases and 2 bases, with 8 bases remaining between them. The CDR3 spans 13 residues. CDR3 region: CASSIGHTDTQYF. In nucleotides, the CDR3 is TGCGCCAGCAGTATAGGACACACAGATACGCAGTATTTT.

This clonotype was picked up one time. The chain combines TRBV19 with TRBJ1-5; weak D call: TRBD1 (5 bases). V was shortened by 3 bases and J by 2 bases, with 11 bases between the two germline ends. The CDR3 covers 15 residues. Germline CDR1 and CDR2: LNHDA and SQIVND (reference sequence). CDR3 in DNA: TGTGCCAGTAGTATCAAGGGAGGGGGCAATCAGCCCCAGCATTTT. Translation: CASSIKGGGNQPQHF.

This clonotype was found many times. The chain has TRBV5-5 and TRBJ2-7, with a tentative D call TRBD1 (5 bases). Germline CDR1 and CDR2: SGHKS and YYEKEE (reference sequence). The germline V and J ends were trimmed by 1 base and 2 bases, with 13 bases remaining between them. The CDR3 runs 15 residues. CDR3: CASSLQGRYPYEQYF. The CDR3 DNA reads as TGTGCCAGCAGCTTGCAGGGAAGGTACCCCTACGAGCAGTACTTC.

The chain uses TRBV20-1 and TRBJ2-2; the D gene is possibly TRBD1 (5 bases). Trimming removed 3 bases at V and 1 base at J, with 12 bases between. This CDR3 contains 15 residues. Germline V CDR1 and CDR2: DFQATT, SNEGSKA (reference sequence). The CDR3 coding sequence is TGCAGTGCTAGTCCAACTACAGGGAACACCGGGGAGCTGTTTTTT. Residues: CSASPTTGNTGELFF.

This clonotype was seen ten or more times. The chain has TRBV12-3 or TRBV12-4 and TRBJ2-1, with 10 bases fitting TRBD2. This CDR3 spans 16 amino acids. The junction had 14 bases not matched to a gene; V was cut back by 6 bases and J by 9 bases. The CDR3 loop is CASRPPSGGASVEQFF. CDR3 DNA sequence: TGTGCCAGCAGACCCCCAAGCGGGGGGGCCTCTGTTGAGCAGTTCTTC.

V usage is TRBV12-5 and J usage is TRBJ2-1; no clear D gene. The germline V gene has CDR1 LGHNT and CDR2 FRNRAP. V was cut by 3 bases and J by 9 bases, with 9 bases left in between. This CDR3 contains 12 residues. This CDR3 reads CASGLFGSEQFF. In DNA, the CDR3 is TGTGCTAGTGGTTTATTCGGCAGTGAGCAGTTCTTC.

This clonotype was counted many times. V usage is TRBV15 and J usage is TRBJ1-4; TRBD1 agrees at 8 bases. Per the germline V gene, CDR1 is LNHNV and CDR2 is YYDKDF (reference sequence). The CDR3 contains 17 residues. V shed 8 bases and J 0 bases; nucleotides not matched to a gene: 11. The CDR3 sequence: CATRWGGQASTNEKLFF. DNA for the CDR3: TGTGCCACCCGCTGGGGGGGACAGGCTTCAACTAATGAAAAACTGTTTTTT.

This clonotype was observed a handful of times. The genes are TRBV12-3 or TRBV12-4 and TRBJ1-5; D might be TRBD1 (5 bases). Trimming left V 0 bases short and J 9 bases short, with 12 bases between. This CDR3 is built from 14 residues. The chain's CDR3 is CASSLAGVKGPQHF. For the CDR3, the DNA is TGTGCCAGCAGTTTAGCGGGGGTCAAGGGGCCCCAGCATTTT.

This clonotype has just a few counts. J is TRBJ2-2 and V is TRBV24-1; tentative D call: TRBD1 (5 bases). The CDR3 has 17 residues. V was shortened by 5 bases and J by 3 bases, with 18 bases between the two germline ends. Germline CDR1 and CDR2: KGHDR and SFDVKD. CDR3: CATSAVQPGFDTGELFF. The CDR3 DNA follows: TGTGCCACCAGTGCCGTACAACCAGGGTTCGACACCGGGGAGCTGTTTTTT.

This clonotype has at least ten counts. J is TRBJ2-1 and V is TRBV4-1; 12 bases match TRBD2. V was clipped by 2 bases and J by 2 bases; unmatched bases: 1. This CDR3 spans 16 amino acids. Germline loops: CDR1 MGHRA, CDR2 YSYEKL. CDR3 in amino acids: CASSQRTSGTYNEQFF. The CDR3, as DNA: TGCGCCAGCAGCCAACGGACTAGCGGGACCTACAATGAGCAGTTCTTC.

This clonotype was counted many times. This sequence joins TRBV20-1 and TRBJ2-7; 7 nucleotides agree with TRBD2. The germline gives CDR1 DFQATT, CDR2 SNEGSKA (reference sequence). V trimming: 7 bases; J trimming: 1 base; junction bases outside the gene matches: 4. The CDR3 contains 12 residues. The chain's CDR3 is CSVTSVSYEQYF. CDR3 DNA sequence: TGCAGTGTAACTAGCGTTTCCTACGAGCAGTACTTC.

This chain uses TRBV10-3 with TRBJ2-5, with D unresolved. The germline CDR1 and CDR2 sequences are ENHRY and SYGVKD. The CDR3 is made up of 11 amino acids. V was clipped by 3 bases and J by 7 bases, with 6 bases between them. CDR3 bases: TGTGCCATCAGTGACGTTGGGACCCAGTACTTC. Protein sequence: CAISDVGTQYF.

This clonotype occurred a few times. This chain uses TRBV10-3 with TRBJ2-7, with TRBD2 as a possible D gene (5 bases). The germline V gene encodes CDR1 ENHRY and CDR2 SYGVKD. V lost 0 bases to trimming and J lost 0 bases, with 9 bases between them. This CDR3 is built from 15 residues. As DNA, the CDR3 is TGTGCCATCAGTGAGTCTCCCCGGGACTCCTACGAGCAGTACTTC. Translation gives CAISESPRDSYEQYF.

The sample holds many counts of this clonotype. The J gene is TRBJ2-5, the V gene TRBV29-1, with D perhaps matching TRBD2 (6 bases). The CDR3 runs 12 residues. Trimming took 5 bases from V and 1 from J, leaving 8 bases between them. In germline, CDR1 is SQVTM, CDR2 ANQGSEA. The CDR3 bases are TGCAGCGTTTTAGCGGTCCAAGAGACCCAGTACTTC. This codes for CSVLAVQETQYF.

This clonotype was detected once. J is TRBJ1-2 and V is TRBV6-1; 8 nucleotides align to TRBD1. In germline, CDR1 is MNHNS, CDR2 SASEGT. The CDR3 consists of 15 residues. After removal of 6 bases from V and 2 bases from J, the junction contained 8 bases not matched to a gene. CDR3 sequence: CASSIGDRSNYGYTF. As DNA, the CDR3 is TGTGCCAGCAGCATAGGGGACAGGTCCAACTATGGCTACACCTTC.

The chain combines TRBV12-3 or TRBV12-4 with TRBJ1-2; D perhaps matches TRBD1 (6 bases). The CDR3 has 13 amino acids. Trimming removed 6 bases at V and 7 bases at J, with 15 bases between. In DNA form, the CDR3 reads TGTGCCAGCAGGTACCAGGGGCAACGTGGCTACACCTTC. It specifies CASRYQGQRGYTF.

The chain is built from TRBV7-3 and TRBJ2-1, with D tentatively TRBD2 (6 bases). With 5 bases removed from V and 9 bases from J, the gap between germline ends came to 11 bases. Germline V gene data show CDR1 as SGHTA and CDR2 as FQGTGA. CDR3 length: 12 residues. The CDR3 region is CASSDSGAEQFF. CDR3 sequence (DNA): TGTGCCAGCAGCGATAGCGGCGCTGAGCAGTTCTTC.

This rearrangement joins TRBV27 to TRBJ2-6; D not resolved. V lost 5 bases to trimming and J lost 1 base, with 6 bases between them. The CDR3 has 14 amino acids. Germline V gives CDR1 MNHEY, CDR2 SMNVEV (reference sequence). CDR3 coding DNA: TGTGCCAGCAGTGTAAAATCTGGGGCCAACGTCCTGACTTTC. It is translated as CASSVKSGANVLTF.